This record covers a single TCR beta chain. The length of the CDR3 is 17 residues. Germline V lookup: CDR1 KGHSH, CDR2 LQKENI. V dropped 0 bases and J dropped 0; count of bases not matched to a gene: 7. The table came from immunoSEQ multiplex PCR; TCRdb's copy has only in-frame clones and leaves some out. Of around 30,000 clones listed, around 80% were seen once; the top ten hold around 35%. The data are from a study of T cells in localized non-small cell lung cancer. The chain carries TRBV18 and TRBJ2-7, with TRBD1 matching 8 bases. The TCR comes from a male donor at least 60 years old with stage II squamous cell lung carcinoma. Specimen: peripheral blood, collected before any cancer treatment. Here the CDR3 reads CASSPPKTGVSSYEQYF. The CDR3 DNA reads as TGTGCCAGCTCACCACCGAAGACAGGGGTTAGCTCCTACGAGCAGTACTTC.